The present TCR beta chain was sequenced within a study of T cell changes during pregnancy in multiple sclerosis. Trimming took 3 bases from V and 3 from J, leaving 11 bases between them. The CDR3 is 14 residues long. Germline V gene data show CDR1 as LNHDA and CDR2 as SQIVND (reference sequence). Sequencing was performed with immunoSEQ multiplex PCR; in TCRdb, only in-frame clones are kept and a portion is missing. The table includes about 69,000 clones, about 91% detected once. The V call is TRBV19, the J call TRBJ1-2, with D hard to call. Material: CD4+ T cells from peripheral blood mononuclear cells, obtained in the third trimester of pregnancy. The TCR was taken from a female donor in good health, enrolled as a control in a pregnancy study. The CDR3 region has the DNA TGTGCCAGTAGTATCTACCTGGGCGACTATGGCTACACCTTC. Translation gives CASSIYLGDYGYTF.